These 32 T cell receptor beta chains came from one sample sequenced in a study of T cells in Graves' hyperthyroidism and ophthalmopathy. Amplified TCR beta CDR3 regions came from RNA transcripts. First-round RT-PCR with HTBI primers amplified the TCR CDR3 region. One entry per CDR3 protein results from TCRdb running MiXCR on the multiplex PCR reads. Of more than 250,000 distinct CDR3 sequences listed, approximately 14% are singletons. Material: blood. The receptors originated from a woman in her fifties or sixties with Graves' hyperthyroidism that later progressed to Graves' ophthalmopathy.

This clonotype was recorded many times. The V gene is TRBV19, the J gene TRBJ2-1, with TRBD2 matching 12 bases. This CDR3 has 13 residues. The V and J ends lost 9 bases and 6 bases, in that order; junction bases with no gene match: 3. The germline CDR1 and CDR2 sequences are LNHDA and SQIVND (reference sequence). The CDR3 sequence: CASTSGRPNEQFF. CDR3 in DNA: TGTGCCAGCACTAGCGGGAGGCCCAATGAGCAGTTCTTC.

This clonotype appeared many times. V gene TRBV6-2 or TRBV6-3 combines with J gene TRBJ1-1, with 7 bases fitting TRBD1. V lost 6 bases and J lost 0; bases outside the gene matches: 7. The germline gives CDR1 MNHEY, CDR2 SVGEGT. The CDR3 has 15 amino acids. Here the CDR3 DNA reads TGTGCCAGCAGGGCAACGGGGACAGTGAACACTGAAGCTTTCTTT. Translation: CASRATGTVNTEAFF.

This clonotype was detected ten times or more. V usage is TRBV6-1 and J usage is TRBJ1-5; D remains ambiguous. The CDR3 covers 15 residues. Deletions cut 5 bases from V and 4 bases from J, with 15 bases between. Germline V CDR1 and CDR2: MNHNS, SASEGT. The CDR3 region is CASSPSGQFNQPQHF. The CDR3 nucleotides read TGTGCCAGCAGTCCAAGCGGGCAGTTTAATCAGCCCCAGCATTTT.

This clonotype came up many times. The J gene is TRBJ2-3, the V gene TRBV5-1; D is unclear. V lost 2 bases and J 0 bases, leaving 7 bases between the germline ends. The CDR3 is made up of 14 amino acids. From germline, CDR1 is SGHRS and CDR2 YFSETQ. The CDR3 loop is CASSFLPSTDTQYF. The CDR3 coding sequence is TGCGCCAGCAGCTTCCTTCCGAGCACAGATACGCAGTATTTT.

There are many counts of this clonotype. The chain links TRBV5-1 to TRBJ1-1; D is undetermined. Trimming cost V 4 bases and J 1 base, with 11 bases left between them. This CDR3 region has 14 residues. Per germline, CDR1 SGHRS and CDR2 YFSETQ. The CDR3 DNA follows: TGCGCCAGCAGCCTCTCGTCGGCGAACACTGAAGCTTTCTTT. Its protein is CASSLSSANTEAFF.

CDR3 DNA sequence: TGTGCCAGCAGTGATTCCGACAGGGTAGCTTTCTTT. Its translation: CASSDSDRVAFF. The rearrangement joins TRBV6-1 to TRBJ1-1; 7 nucleotides agree with TRBD1. Germline V gene lookup returns CDR1 MNHNS and CDR2 SASEGT. Trimming took 3 bases from V and 10 from J; bases not matched to a gene: 5. CDR3 size: 12 residues.

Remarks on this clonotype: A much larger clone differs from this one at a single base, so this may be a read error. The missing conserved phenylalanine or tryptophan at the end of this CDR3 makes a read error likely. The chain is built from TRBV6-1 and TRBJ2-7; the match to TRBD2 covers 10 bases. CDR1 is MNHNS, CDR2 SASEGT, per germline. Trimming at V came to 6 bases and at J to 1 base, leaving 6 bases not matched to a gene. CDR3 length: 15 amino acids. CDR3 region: CASRTDSGGSYEQYL. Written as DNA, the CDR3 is TGTGCCAGCAGGACTGATAGCGGGGGGTCCTACGAGCAGTACCTC.

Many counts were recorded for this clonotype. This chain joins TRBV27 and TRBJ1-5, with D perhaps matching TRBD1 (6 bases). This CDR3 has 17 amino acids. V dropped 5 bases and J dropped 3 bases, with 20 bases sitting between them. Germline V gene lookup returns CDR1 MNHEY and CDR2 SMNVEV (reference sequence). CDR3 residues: CASSPTLTGLINQPQHF. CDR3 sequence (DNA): TGTGCCAGCAGTCCTACCCTTACAGGGTTAATCAATCAGCCCCAGCATTTT.

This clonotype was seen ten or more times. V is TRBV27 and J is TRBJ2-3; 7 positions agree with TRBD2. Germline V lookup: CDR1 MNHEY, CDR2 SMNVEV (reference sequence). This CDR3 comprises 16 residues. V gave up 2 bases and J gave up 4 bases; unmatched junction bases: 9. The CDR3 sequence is CASSLMGGLPPDTQYF. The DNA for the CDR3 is TGTGCCAGCAGTTTAATGGGAGGGCTCCCCCCAGATACGCAGTATTTT.

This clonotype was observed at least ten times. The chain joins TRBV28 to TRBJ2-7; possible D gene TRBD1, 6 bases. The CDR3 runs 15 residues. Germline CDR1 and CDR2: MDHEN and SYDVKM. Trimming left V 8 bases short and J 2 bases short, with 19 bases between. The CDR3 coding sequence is TGTGCCAGCGGAGGACAGACCATAGTAACCTACGAGCAGTACTTC. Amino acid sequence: CASGGQTIVTYEQYF.

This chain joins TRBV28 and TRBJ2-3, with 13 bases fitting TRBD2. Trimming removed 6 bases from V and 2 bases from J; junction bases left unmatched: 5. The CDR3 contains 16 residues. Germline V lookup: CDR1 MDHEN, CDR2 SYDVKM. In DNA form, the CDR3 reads TGTGCCAGCAGCTGGACTAGCGGGAGCCCCACAGATACGCAGTATTTT. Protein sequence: CASSWTSGSPTDTQYF. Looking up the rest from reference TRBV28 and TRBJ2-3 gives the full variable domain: DVKVTQSSRYLVKRTGEKVFLECVQDMDHENMFWYRQDPGLGLRLIYFSYDVKMKEKGDIPEGYSVSREKKERFSLILESASTNQTSMYLCASSWTSGSPTDTQYFGPGTRLTVL.

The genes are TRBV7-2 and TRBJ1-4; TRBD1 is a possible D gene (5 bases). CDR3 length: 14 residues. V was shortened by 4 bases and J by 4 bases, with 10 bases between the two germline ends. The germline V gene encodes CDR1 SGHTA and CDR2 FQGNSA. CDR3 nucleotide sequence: TGTGCCAGCAGCTGGGGCCCTGATAATGAAAAACTGTTTTTT. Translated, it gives CASSWGPDNEKLFF.

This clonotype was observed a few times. The CDR3 reads CASSPGQDPYGYTF. DNA for the CDR3: TGTGCCAGCTCACCAGGACAGGACCCCTATGGCTACACCTTC. The genes are TRBV18 and TRBJ1-2; TRBD1 matches 7 bases. CDR1 is KGHSH and CDR2 is LQKENI in the germline V gene. V was clipped by 2 bases and J by 4 bases; unmatched bases: 4. This CDR3 is built from 14 residues.

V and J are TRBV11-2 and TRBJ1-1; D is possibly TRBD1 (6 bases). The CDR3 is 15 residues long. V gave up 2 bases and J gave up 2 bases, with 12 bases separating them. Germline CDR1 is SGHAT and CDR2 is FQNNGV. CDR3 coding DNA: TGTGCCAGCAGCTTAAGGGGGGAAATCAACACTGAAGCTTTCTTT. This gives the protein CASSLRGEINTEAFF.

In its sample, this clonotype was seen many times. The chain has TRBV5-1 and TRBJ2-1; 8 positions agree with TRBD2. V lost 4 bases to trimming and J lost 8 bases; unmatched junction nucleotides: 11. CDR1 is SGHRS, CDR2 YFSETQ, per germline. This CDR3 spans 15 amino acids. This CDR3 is CASSVGGGSLDEQFF. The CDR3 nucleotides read TGCGCCAGCAGCGTCGGGGGGGGCTCACTAGATGAGCAGTTCTTC.

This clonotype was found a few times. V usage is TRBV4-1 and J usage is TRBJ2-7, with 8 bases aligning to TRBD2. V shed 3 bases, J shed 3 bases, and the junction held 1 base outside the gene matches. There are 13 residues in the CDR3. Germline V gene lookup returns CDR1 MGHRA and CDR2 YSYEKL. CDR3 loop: CASSQTSDYEQYF. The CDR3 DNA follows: TGCGCCAGCAGCCAGACTAGCGACTACGAGCAGTACTTC.

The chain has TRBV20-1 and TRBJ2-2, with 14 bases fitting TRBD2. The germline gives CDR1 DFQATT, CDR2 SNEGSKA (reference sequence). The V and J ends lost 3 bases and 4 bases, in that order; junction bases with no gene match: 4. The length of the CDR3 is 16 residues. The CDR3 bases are TGCAGTGCTAGGGGGACTAGCGGGAGAGGCACCGGGGAGCTGTTTTTT. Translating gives CSARGTSGRGTGELFF.

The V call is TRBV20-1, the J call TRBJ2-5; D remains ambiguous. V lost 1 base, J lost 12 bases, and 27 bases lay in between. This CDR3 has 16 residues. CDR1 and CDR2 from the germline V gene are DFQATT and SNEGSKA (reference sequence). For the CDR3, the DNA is TGCAGTGCTAGAGCCGCTACCTTTCGCACGACGACGTTGAAGTACTTC. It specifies CSARAATFRTTTLKYF.

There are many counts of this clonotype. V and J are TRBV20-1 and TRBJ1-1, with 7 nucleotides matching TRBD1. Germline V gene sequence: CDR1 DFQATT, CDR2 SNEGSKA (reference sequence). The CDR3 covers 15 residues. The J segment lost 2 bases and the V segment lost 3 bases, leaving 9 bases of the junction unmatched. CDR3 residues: CSASGQVMGNTEAFF. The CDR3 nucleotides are TGCAGTGCTAGTGGACAGGTGATGGGAAACACTGAAGCTTTCTTT.

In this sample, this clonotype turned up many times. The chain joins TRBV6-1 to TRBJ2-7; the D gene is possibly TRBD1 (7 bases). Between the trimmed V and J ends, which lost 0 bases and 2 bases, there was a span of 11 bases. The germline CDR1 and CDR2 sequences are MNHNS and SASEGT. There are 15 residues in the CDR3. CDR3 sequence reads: CASSEAAGQTYEQYF. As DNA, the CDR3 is TGTGCCAGCAGTGAAGCGGCGGGACAGACCTACGAGCAGTACTTC.

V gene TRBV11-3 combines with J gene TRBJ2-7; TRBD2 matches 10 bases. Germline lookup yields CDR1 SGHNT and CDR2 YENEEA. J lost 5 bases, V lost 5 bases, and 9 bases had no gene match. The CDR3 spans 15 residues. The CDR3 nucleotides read TGTGCCAGCAGCATAGCGGGAGGTTCGGGCCACGAGCAGTACTTC. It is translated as CASSIAGGSGHEQYF.

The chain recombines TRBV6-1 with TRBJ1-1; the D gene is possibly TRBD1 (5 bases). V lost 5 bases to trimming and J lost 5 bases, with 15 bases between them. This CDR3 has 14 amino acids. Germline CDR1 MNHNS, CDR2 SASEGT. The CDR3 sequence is CASSSPFGGTEAFF. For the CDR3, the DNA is TGTGCCAGCAGTTCCCCCTTCGGGGGGACTGAAGCTTTCTTT.

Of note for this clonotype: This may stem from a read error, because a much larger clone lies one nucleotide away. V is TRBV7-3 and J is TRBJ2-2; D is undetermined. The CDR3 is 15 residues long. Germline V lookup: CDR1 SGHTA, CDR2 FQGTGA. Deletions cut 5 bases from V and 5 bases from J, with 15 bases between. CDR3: CASSETPGNTGELFF. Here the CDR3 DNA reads TGTGCCAGCAGCGAAACACCCGGAAATACCGGGGAGCTGTTTTTT.

DNA for the CDR3: TGTGCCAGCAGTGACCGACAGGGGCTTAGTGAAAAACTGTTTTTT. Translating gives CASSDRQGLSEKLFF. The V gene is TRBV2, the J gene TRBJ1-4; 8 bases map to TRBD1. The V segment lost 3 bases and the J segment 7 bases; nucleotides outside the gene matches: 7. CDR1 is SNHLY and CDR2 is FYNNEI in the germline V gene. The CDR3 covers 15 residues.

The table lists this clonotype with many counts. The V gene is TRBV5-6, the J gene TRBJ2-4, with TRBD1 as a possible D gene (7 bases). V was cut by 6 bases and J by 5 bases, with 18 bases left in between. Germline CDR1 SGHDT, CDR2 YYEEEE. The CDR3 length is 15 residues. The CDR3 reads CASTALDREENIQYF. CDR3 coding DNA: TGTGCCAGCACCGCCCTCGACAGGGAGGAAAACATTCAGTACTTC.

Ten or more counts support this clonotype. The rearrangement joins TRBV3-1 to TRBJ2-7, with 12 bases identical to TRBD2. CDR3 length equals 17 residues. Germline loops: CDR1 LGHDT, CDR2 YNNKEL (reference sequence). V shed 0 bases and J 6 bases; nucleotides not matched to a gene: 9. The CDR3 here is CASSQEPTLAGGPEQYF. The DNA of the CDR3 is TGTGCCAGCAGCCAAGAACCCACGCTAGCGGGAGGGCCCGAGCAGTACTTC.

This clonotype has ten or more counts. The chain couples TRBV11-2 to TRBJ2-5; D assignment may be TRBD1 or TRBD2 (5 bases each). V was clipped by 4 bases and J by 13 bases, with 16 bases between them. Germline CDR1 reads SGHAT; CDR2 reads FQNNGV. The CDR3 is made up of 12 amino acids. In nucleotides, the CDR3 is TGTGCCAGCAGCTCACCCCGGGACCGCCTGTACTTC. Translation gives CASSSPRDRLYF.

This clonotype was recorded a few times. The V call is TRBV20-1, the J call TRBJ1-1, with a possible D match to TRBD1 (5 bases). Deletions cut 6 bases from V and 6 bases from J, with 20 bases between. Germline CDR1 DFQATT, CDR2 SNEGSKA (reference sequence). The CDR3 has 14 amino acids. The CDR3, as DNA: TGCAGTGCAGATCGGGACGCCGGAGGGGCTGAAGCTTTCTTT. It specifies CSADRDAGGAEAFF.

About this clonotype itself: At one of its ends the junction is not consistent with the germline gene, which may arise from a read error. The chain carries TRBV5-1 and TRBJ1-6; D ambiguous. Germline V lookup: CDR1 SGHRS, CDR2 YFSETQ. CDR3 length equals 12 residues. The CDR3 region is CVSSLTLRPLHF. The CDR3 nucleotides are TGCGTCAGCAGCTTGACGTTGCGGCCCCTCCACTTT.

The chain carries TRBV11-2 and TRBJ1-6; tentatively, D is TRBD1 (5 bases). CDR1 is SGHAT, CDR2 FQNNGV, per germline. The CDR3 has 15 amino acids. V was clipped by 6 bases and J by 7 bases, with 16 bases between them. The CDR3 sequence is CASRGLAGWNSPLHF. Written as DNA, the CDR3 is TGTGCCAGCAGGGGACTTGCGGGGTGGAATTCACCCCTCCACTTT.

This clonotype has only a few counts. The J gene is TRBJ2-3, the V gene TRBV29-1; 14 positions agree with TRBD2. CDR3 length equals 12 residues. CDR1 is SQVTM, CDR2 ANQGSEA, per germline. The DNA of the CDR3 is TGCAGTTCGACTAGCGGGAGGGCGGCGCAGTATTTT. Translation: CSSTSGRAAQYF.

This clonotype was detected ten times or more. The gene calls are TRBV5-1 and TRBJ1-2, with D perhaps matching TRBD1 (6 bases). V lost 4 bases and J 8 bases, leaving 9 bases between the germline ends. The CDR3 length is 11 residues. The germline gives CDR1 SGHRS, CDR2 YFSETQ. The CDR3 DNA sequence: TGCGCCAGCAGCCAAGGGGGGGGCTACACCTTC. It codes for CASSQGGGYTF.